This T cell receptor beta chain was found in a study of post-analysis software for immune sequencing data. Study details: The patients showed relapsing-remitting, secondary progressive and progressive-relapsing multiple sclerosis courses. Study outcomes and limitations: Among multiple sclerosis patients, normalized Chao1 diversity was significantly below that of controls. Comparison of patients with controls showed roughly five TRBV segments more frequent in patients, TRBV5-6, TRBV5-1 and TRBV20-1 among them. Co-batched samples clustered tightly together by F measure.

This CDR3 region has 14 residues. Per germline, CDR1 SGHDT and CDR2 YYEEEE. V was trimmed by 4 bases and J by 3 bases, leaving 14 bases between them. Unique molecular identifiers had been added to the TCR beta cDNA libraries. Yield was 500,000 or so cDNA molecules from roughly 1 to 10 million T cells. In TCRdb, the PCR reads were re-called with MiXCR into one record per CDR3 protein. The sample records fewer than 600,000 distinct CDR3 sequences, under 55% being singletons. As concerns this clonotype: Its antigen is undetermined.

The receptor was isolated from a girl aged 10 to 17 with multiple sclerosis. The rearrangement links TRBV5-6 to TRBJ2-7; a weak D match, TRBD2 (6 bases). Sequencing was performed on blood. CDR3: CASSTSGTRYEQYF. The CDR3 DNA is TGTGCCAGCAGCACATCAGGGACTCGCTACGAGCAGTACTTC.